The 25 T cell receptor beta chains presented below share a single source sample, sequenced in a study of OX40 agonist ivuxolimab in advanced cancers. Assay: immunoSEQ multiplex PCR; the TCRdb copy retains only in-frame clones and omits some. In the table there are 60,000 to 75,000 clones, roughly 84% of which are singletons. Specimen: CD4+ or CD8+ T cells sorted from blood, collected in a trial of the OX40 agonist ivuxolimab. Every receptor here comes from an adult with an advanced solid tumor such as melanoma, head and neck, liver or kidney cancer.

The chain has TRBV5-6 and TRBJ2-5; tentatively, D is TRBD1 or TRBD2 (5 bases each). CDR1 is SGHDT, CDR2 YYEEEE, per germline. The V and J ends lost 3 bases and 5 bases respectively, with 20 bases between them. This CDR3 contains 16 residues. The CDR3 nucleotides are TGTGCCAGCAGCTGGGATTCCGGGACCGTCGGGGAGACCCAGTACTTC. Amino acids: CASSWDSGTVGETQYF.

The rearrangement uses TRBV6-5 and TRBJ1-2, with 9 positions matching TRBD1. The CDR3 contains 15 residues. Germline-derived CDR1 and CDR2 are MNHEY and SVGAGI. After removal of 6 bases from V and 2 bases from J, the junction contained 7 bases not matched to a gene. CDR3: CASSLRGQGNYGYTF. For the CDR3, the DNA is TGTGCCAGCAGCTTGAGGGGACAGGGAAACTATGGCTACACCTTC.

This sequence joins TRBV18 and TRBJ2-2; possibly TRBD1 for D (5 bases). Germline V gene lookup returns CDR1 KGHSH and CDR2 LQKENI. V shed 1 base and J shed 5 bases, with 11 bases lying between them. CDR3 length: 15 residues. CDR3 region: CASSPQGIETGELFF. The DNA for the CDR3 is TGTGCCAGCTCACCACAGGGGATTGAGACCGGGGAGCTGTTTTTT.

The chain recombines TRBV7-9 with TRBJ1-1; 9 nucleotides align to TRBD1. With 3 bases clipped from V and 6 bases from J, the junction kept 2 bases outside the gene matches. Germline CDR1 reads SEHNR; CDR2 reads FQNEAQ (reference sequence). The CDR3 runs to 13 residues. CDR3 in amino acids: CASSFTGGAEAFF. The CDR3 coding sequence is TGTGCCAGCAGCTTCACAGGGGGCGCTGAAGCTTTCTTT.

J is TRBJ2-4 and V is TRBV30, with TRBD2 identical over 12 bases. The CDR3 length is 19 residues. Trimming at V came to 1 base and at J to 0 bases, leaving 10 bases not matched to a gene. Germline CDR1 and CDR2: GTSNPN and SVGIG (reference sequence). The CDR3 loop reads CAWSGGLAGGQLAKNIQYF. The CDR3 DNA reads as TGTGCCTGGAGTGGGGGGCTAGCGGGAGGGCAGCTAGCCAAAAACATTCAGTACTTC.

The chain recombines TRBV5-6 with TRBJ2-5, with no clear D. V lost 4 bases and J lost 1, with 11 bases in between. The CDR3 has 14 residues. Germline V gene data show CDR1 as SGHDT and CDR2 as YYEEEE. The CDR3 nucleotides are TGTGCCAGCAGCCCCCTAAGGGCCCAAGAGACCCAGTACTTC. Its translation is CASSPLRAQETQYF.

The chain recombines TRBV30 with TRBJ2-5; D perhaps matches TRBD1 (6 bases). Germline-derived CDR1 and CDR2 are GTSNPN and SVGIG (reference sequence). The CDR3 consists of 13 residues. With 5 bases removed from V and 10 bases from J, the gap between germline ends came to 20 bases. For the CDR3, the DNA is TGTGCCTGGGCTAGAGGGGGTGAGAGTGGCCAGTACTTC. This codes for CAWARGGESGQYF.

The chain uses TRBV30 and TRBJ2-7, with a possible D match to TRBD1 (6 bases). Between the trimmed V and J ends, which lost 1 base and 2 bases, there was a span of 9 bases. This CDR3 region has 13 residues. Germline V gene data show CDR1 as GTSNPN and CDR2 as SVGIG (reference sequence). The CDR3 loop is CAWSGGLAYEQYF. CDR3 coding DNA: TGTGCCTGGAGTGGGGGGCTAGCCTACGAGCAGTACTTC. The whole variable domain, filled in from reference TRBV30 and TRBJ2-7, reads SQTIHQWPATLVQPVGSPLSLECTVEGTSNPNLYWYRQAAGRGLQLLFYSVGIGQISSEVPQNLSASRPQDRQFILSSKKLLLSDSGFYLCAWSGGLAYEQYFGPGTRLTVT.

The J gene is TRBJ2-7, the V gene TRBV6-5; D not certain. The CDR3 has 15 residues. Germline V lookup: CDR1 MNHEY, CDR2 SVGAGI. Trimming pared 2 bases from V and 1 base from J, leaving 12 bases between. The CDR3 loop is CASSYAPDISYEQYF. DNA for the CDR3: TGTGCCAGCAGTTACGCCCCCGATATTTCCTACGAGCAGTACTTC.

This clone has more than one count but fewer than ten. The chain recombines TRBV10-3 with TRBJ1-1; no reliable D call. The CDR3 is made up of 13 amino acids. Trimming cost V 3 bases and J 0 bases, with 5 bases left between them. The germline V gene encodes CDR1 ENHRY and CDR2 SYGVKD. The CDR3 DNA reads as TGTGCCATCAGTGATATGCTGAACACTGAAGCTTTCTTT. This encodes CAISDMLNTEAFF.

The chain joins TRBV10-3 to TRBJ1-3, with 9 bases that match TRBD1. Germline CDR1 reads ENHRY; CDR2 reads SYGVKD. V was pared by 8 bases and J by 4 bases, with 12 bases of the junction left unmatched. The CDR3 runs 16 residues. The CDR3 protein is CAIQRTGATFGNTIYF. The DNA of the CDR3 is TGTGCCATCCAAAGGACAGGGGCGACCTTCGGAAACACCATATATTTT.

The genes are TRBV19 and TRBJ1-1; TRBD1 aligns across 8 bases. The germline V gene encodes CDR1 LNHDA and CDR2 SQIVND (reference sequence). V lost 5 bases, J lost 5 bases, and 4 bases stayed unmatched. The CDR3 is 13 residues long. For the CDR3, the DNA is TGTGCCAGTAGTGACAGGGGTTGGACTGAAGCTTTCTTT. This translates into CASSDRGWTEAFF.

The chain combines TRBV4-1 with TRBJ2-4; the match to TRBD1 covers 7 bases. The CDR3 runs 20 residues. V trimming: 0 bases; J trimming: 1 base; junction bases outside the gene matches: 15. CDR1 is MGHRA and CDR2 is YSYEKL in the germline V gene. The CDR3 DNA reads TGCGCCAGCAGCCAAGATCCAGTAAGAATGGGGACAGTCGCCAAAAACATTCAGTACTTC. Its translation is CASSQDPVRMGTVAKNIQYF.

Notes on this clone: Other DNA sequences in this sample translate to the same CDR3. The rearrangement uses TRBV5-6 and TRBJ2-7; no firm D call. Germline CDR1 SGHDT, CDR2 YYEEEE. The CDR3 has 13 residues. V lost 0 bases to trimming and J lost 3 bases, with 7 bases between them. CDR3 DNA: TGTGCCAGCAGCTTGGCCGGAAGCTACGAGCAGTACTTC. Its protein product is CASSLAGSYEQYF.

CDR3 coding DNA: TGTGCCAGCAGGCTGGGGGTGGGCACTGAAGCTTTCTTT. Amino acids: CASRLGVGTEAFF. V gene TRBV28 combines with J gene TRBJ1-1; D perhaps matches TRBD1 (5 bases). The germline V and J ends were trimmed by 6 bases and 4 bases, with 12 bases remaining between them. This CDR3 spans 13 amino acids. Germline V lookup: CDR1 MDHEN, CDR2 SYDVKM. The full variable domain, rest sourced from reference TRBV28 and TRBJ1-1, is DVKVTQSSRYLVKRTGEKVFLECVQDMDHENMFWYRQDPGLGLRLIYFSYDVKMKEKGDIPEGYSVSREKKERFSLILESASTNQTSMYLCASRLGVGTEAFFGQGTRLTVV.

The CDR3 nucleotides are TGCAGCGTCAACGGACTAGCGGGAGTTGATGAGCAGTTCTTC. Its protein product is CSVNGLAGVDEQFF. This chain joins TRBV29-1 and TRBJ2-1; 13 nucleotides line up with TRBD2. Unmatched junction bases numbered 7, after V lost 6 bases and J lost 8 bases. Germline V gene lookup returns CDR1 SQVTM and CDR2 ANQGSEA. This CDR3 is built from 14 residues.

This CDR3 is CASSPGHLIGSTDTQYF. CDR3 DNA: TGCGCCAGCAGCCCGGGACATCTCATTGGGAGCACAGATACGCAGTATTTT. The chain is built from TRBV5-1 and TRBJ2-3; D may be TRBD1 (6 bases). The CDR3 runs to 17 residues. Germline values: CDR1 SGHRS, CDR2 YFSETQ. Deletions cut 4 bases from V and 0 bases from J, with 18 bases between.

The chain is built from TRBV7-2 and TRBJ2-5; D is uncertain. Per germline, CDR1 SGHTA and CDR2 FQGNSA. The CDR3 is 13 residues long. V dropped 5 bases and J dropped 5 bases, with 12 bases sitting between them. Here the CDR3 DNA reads TGTGCCAGCAGCAATTGGGTAGGGGAGACCCAGTACTTC. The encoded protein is CASSNWVGETQYF.

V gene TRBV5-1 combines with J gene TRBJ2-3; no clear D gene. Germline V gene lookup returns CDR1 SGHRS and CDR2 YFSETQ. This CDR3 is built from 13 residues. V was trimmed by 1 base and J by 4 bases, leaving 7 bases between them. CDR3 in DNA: TGCGCCAGCAGCTTGTCTCAAGCAGATACGCAGTATTTT. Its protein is CASSLSQADTQYF.

The DNA for the CDR3 is TGTGCCACCAGCAGAGTAGGAGAGAGGGGCAATGAGCAGTTCTTC. This gives the protein CATSRVGERGNEQFF. This chain links TRBV15 with TRBJ2-1; TRBD1 or TRBD2 may be the D gene (5 bases each). From germline, CDR1 is LNHNV and CDR2 YYDKDF (reference sequence). The V end was cut by 1 base, the J end by 6 bases, with 13 bases between. The length of the CDR3 is 15 residues.

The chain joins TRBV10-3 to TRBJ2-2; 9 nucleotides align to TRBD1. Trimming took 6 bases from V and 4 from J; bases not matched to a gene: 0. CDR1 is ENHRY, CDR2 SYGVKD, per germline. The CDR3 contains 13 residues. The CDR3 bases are TGTGCCATCAGGACAGGGGGCACCGGGGAGCTGTTTTTT. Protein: CAIRTGGTGELFF.

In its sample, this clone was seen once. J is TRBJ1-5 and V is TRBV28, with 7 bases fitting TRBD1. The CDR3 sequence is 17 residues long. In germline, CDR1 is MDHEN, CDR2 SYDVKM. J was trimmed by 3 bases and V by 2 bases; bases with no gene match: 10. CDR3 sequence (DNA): TGTGCCAGCAGTTTAAGCAGAGGAGGGGGCCTCAATCAGCCCCAGCATTTT. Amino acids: CASSLSRGGGLNQPQHF.

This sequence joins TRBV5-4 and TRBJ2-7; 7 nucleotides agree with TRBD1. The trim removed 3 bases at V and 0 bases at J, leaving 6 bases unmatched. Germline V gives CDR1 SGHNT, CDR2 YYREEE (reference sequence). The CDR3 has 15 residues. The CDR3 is CASSWRQGISYEQYF. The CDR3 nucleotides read TGTGCCAGCAGCTGGAGACAGGGAATCTCCTACGAGCAGTACTTC.

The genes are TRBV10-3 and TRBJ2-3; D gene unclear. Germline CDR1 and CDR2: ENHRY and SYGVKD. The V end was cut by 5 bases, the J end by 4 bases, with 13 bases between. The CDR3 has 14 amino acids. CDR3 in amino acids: CAISLGNEADTQYF. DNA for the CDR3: TGTGCCATCAGTCTGGGAAATGAGGCAGATACGCAGTATTTT.

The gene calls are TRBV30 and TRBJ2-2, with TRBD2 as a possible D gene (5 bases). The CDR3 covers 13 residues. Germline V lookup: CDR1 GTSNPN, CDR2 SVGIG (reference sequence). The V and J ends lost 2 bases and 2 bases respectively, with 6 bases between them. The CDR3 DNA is TGTGCCTGGAGTCGGGGTAACACCGGGGAGCTGTTTTTT. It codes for CAWSRGNTGELFF.